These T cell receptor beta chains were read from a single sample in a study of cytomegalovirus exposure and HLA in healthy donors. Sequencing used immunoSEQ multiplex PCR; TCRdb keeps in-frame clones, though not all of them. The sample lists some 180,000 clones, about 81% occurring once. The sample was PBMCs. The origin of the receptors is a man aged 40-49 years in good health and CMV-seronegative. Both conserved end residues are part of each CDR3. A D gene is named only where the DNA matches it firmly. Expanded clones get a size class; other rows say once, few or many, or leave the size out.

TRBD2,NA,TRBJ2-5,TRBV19,CASSIWAGGQETQYF,TGTGCCAGTAGTATTTGGGCGGGAGGACAAGAGACCCAGTACTTC
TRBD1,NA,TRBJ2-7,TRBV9,CASTPTGGSYEQYF,TGTGCCAGCACCCCGACAGGGGGATCCTACGAGCAGTACTTC
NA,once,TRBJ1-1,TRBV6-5,CASSFRTSLNEAFF,TGTGCCAGCAGTTTCCGGACAAGTCTAAATGAAGCTTTCTTT
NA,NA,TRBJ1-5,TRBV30,CAWSSQGNQPQHF,TGTGCCTGGAGTTCCCAGGGGAATCAGCCCCAGCATTTT
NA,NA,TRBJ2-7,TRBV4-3,CASSQVGGYEQYF,TGCGCCAGCAGCCAAGTGGGGGGCTACGAGCAGTACTTC
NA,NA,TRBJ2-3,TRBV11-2,CASSPLQGSGTDTQYF,TGTGCCAGCAGCCCGCTACAGGGTTCTGGCACAGATACGCAGTATTTT
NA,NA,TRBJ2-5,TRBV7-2,CASSPRVVETQYF,TGTGCCAGCAGCCCCCGGGTCGTCGAGACCCAGTACTTC
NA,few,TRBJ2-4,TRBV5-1,CASSPPRASEKNIQYF,TGCGCCAGCAGCCCGCCCCGGGCTAGCGAGAAAAACATTCAGTACTTC
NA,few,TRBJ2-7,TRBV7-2,CASSGGRSYGQYF,TGTGCCAGCAGCGGGGGCAGAAGCTACGGGCAGTACTTC
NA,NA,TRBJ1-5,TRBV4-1,CASSQDLGGNQPQHF,TGCGCCAGCAGCCAAGATCTGGGGGGAAATCAGCCCCAGCATTTT
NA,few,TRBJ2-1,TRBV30,CAWGRDSPREQFF,TGTGCCTGGGGCCGGGACTCTCCCAGAGAGCAGTTCTTC
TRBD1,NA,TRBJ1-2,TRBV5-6,CASSPQGRGYTF,TGTGCCAGCAGCCCACAGGGGCGAGGCTACACCTTC
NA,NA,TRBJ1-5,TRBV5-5,CASSLEGEPQHF,TGTGCCAGCAGCTTGGAGGGGGAGCCCCAGCATTTT
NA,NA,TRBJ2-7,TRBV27,CASSPIGQTYEQYF,TGTGCCAGCAGTCCGATAGGACAGACCTACGAGCAGTACTTC
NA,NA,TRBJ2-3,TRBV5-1,CASSKEAALGSDTQYF,TGCGCCAGCAGCAAGGAGGCAGCCTTGGGTTCAGATACGCAGTATTTT
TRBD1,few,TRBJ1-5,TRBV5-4,CASSTDRGDQPQHF,TGTGCCAGCAGCACGGACAGGGGGGATCAGCCCCAGCATTTT
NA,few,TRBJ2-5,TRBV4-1,CASSQVGVQETQYF,TGCGCCAGCAGCCAAGTAGGGGTGCAAGAGACCCAGTACTTC
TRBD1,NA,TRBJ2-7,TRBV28,CASSLGDRATYEQYF,TGTGCCAGCAGTTTAGGGGACAGGGCGACCTACGAGCAGTACTTC
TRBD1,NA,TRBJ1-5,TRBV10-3,CAISPTGAGNQPQHF,TGTGCCATCAGCCCAACAGGGGCGGGCAATCAGCCCCAGCATTTT
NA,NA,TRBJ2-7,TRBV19,CASSIDLSGAYEQYF,TGTGCCAGTAGTATAGATCTGTCAGGGGCCTACGAGCAGTACTTC
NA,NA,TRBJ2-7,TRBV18,CASSLKQGTYEQYF,TGTGCCAGCTCACTCAAGCAGGGGACCTACGAGCAGTACTTC
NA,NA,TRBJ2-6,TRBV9,CASTTTRAPGAGANVLTF,TGTGCCAGCACCACAACCAGGGCCCCGGGGGCTGGGGCCAACGTCCTGACTTTC
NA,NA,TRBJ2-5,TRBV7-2,CASSSGTSGTQYF,TGTGCCAGCAGCTCTGGGACATCCGGGACCCAGTACTTC
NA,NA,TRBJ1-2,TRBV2,CASSDRTLLGYTF,TGTGCCAGCAGTGACAGAACCCTTCTTGGCTACACCTTC
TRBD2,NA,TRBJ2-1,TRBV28,CASSSSGRAEEFF,TGTGCCAGCAGTTCTAGCGGGAGGGCCGAGGAATTCTTC
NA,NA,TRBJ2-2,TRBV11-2,CASSLDRTGELFF,TGTGCCAGCAGCTTAGATCGGACCGGGGAGCTGTTTTTT
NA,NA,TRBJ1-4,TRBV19,CASSIIGVENEKLFF,TGTGCCAGTAGTATCATAGGGGTCGAAAATGAAAAACTGTTTTTT
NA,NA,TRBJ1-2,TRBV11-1,CASSPNGAGVHGYTF,TGTGCCAGCAGCCCGAATGGGGCAGGGGTTCATGGCTACACCTTC
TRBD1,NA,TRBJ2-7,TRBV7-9,CASRHTGTGTYEQYF,TGTGCCAGCAGACACACCGGGACAGGTACCTACGAGCAGTACTTC
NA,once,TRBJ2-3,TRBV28,CASTQPGHSTQYF,TGTGCCAGCACCCAACCTGGACATTCGACGCAGTATTTT
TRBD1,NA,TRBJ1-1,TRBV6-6,CASSTTTGVGTEAFF,TGTGCCAGCAGTACGACGACAGGGGTTGGCACTGAAGCTTTCTTT
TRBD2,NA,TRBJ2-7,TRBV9,CASSAGGIASYEQYF,TGTGCCAGCAGCGCGGGGGGGATTGCCTCCTACGAGCAGTACTTC
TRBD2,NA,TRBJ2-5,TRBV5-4,CASSLAGGFRETQYF,TGTGCCAGCAGCTTAGCGGGGGGGTTTAGAGAGACCCAGTACTTC
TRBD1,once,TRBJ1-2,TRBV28,CASSSIGQGNYGYTF,TGTGCCAGCAGTTCCATCGGACAGGGGAACTATGGCTACACCTTC
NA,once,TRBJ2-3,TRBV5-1,CASSVENGAQYF,TGCGCCAGCAGCGTCGAGAACGGGGCGCAGTATTTT
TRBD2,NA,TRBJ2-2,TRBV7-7,CASSRLAGWGTGELFF,TGTGCTAGCAGCCGACTAGCGGGCTGGGGCACCGGGGAGCTGTTTTTT
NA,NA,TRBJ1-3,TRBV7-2,CASSLGGVYSGNTIYF,TGTGCCAGCAGCTTAGGTGGAGTCTACTCTGGAAACACCATATATTTT
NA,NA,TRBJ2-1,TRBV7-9,CASSLGGGVVGFF,TGTGCCAGCAGCTTGGGAGGGGGAGTAGTTGGGTTCTTC
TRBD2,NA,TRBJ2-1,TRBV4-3,CASSQGTSGRARDEQFF,TGCGCCAGCAGCCAAGGGACTAGCGGGAGGGCCAGGGATGAGCAGTTCTTC
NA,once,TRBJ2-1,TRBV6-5,CASSYGNAASDNEQFF,TGTGCCAGCAGTTACGGGAATGCGGCTAGCGACAATGAGCAGTTCTTC
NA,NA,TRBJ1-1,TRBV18,CASSQRTAGDTEAFF,TGTGCCAGCTCACAAAGGACAGCAGGGGACACTGAAGCTTTCTTT
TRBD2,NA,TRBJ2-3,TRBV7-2,CASSRSGTSGGQVDTQYF,TGTGCCAGCAGCCGGTCCGGGACTAGCGGGGGACAGGTGGATACGCAGTATTTT
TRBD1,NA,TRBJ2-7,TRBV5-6,CASSARDRGTYEQYF,TGTGCCAGCAGCGCTCGGGACAGGGGAACCTACGAGCAGTACTTC